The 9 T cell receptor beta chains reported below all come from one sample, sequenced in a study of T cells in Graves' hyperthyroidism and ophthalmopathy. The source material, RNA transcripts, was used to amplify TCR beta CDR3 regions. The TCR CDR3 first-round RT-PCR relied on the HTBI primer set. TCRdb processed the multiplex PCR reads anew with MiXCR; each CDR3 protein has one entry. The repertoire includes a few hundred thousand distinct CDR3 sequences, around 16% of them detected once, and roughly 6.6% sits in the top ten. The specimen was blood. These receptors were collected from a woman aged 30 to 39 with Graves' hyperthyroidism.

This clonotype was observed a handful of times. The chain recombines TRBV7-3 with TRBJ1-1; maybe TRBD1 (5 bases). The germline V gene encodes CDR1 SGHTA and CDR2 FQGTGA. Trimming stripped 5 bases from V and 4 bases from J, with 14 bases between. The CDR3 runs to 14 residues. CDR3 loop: CASSLTRDGTEAFF. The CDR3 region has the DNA TGTGCCAGCAGCCTCACCAGGGATGGCACTGAAGCTTTCTTT.

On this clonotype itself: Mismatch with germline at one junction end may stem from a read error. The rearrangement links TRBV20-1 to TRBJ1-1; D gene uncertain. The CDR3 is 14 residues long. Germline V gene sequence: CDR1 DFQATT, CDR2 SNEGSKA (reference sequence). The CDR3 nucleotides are TGCAGTGCTACTCTGTGGCGCGAGAACACTGAGGCTTTCTTT. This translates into CSATLWRENTEAFF.

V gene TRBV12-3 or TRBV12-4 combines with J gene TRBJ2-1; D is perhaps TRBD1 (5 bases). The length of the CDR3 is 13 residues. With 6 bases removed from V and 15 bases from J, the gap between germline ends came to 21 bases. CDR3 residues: CASSDPLTAIAFF. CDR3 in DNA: TGTGCCAGCAGCGACCCCCTGACAGCCATTGCGTTCTTC.

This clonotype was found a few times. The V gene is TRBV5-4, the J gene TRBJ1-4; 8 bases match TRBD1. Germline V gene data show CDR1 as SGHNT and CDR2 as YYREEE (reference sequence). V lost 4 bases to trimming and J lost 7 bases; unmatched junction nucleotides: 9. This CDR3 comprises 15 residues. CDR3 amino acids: CASSLQQGVGEKLFF. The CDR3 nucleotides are TGTGCCAGCAGCCTACAACAGGGGGTCGGTGAAAAACTGTTTTTT.

This chain's CDR3 is CASGGNYGYTF. In DNA, the CDR3 is TGTGCCAGCGGTGGGAACTATGGCTACACCTTC. The J gene is TRBJ1-2, the V gene TRBV27; D gene ambiguous. The CDR3 spans 11 residues. V lost 8 bases and J lost 2, with 6 bases in between. Germline CDR1 and CDR2: MNHEY and SMNVEV (reference sequence).

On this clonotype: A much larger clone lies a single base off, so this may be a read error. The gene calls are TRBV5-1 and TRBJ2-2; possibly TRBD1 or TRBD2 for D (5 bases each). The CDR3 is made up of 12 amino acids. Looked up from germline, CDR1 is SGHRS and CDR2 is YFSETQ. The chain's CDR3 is CASTVDTGELLF. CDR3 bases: TGCGCCAGCACGGTGGACACCGGGGAGCTGCTTTTT.

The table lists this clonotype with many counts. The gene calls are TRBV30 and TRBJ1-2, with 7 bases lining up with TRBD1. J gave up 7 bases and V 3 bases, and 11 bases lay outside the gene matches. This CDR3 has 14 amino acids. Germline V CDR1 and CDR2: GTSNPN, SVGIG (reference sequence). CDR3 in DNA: TGTGCCTGGAGCAGCGGGACAGTGGGGGGTGGCTACACCTTC. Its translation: CAWSSGTVGGGYTF. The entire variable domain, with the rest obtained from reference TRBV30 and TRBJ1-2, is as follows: SQTIHQWPATLVQPVGSPLSLECTVEGTSNPNLYWYRQAAGRGLQLLFYSVGIGQISSEVPQNLSASRPQDRQFILSSKKLLLSDSGFYLCAWSSGTVGGGYTFGSGTRLTVV.

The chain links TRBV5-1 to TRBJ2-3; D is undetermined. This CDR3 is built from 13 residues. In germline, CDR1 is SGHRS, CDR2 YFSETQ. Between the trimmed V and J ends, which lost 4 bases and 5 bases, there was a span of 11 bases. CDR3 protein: CASSLRGEDTQYF. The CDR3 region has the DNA TGCGCCAGCAGCCTCCGAGGCGAAGATACGCAGTATTTT.

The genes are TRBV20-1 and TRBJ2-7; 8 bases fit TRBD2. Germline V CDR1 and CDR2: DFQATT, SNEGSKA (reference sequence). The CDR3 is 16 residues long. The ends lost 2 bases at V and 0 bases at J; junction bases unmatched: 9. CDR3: CSARSLAGGSSYEQYF. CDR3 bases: TGCAGTGCTAGAAGTCTAGCGGGCGGAAGCTCCTACGAGCAGTACTTC.